What follows describes a single TCR beta chain. The antigen remains undetermined. The data were taken from a study of CD8 T cells in Susac syndrome. Study in general: Among the Susac syndrome patients who underwent sequencing, about 6 had clinically active disease, while 8 or 9 of them were in remission. Regarding the study as a whole: The total CD8+ repertoires yielded 15 to 20 Susac-specific public clones and the CD8+ TEMRA repertoires yielded four or five.

Sequencing of TCR beta drew on CD8+ and CD4+ T cells from blood. Germline V gene data show CDR1 as SGHTA and CDR2 as FQGNSA. The CDR3 loop spans 11 amino acids. V lost 3 bases and J 3 bases, leaving 3 bases between the germline ends. Reverse transcription of 0.5 to 1 ug RNA was performed with random hexamers. It was immunoSEQ multiplex PCR that amplified TCR beta CDR3 across 54 Vbeta and 13 Jbeta. TCRdb re-derived calls from the immunoSEQ multiplex PCR reads in MiXCR, one entry per CDR3 protein. This table has under 90,000 distinct CDR3 sequences, about 95% appearing once. Specimen: CD8+ T cells from PBMCs. The gene calls are TRBV7-2 and TRBJ2-7; D gene ambiguous. The source of this sequence is a human donor with Susac syndrome. DNA of the CDR3: TGTGCCAGCAGCTTTGACTACGAGCAGTACTTC. Amino acids: CASSFDYEQYF.